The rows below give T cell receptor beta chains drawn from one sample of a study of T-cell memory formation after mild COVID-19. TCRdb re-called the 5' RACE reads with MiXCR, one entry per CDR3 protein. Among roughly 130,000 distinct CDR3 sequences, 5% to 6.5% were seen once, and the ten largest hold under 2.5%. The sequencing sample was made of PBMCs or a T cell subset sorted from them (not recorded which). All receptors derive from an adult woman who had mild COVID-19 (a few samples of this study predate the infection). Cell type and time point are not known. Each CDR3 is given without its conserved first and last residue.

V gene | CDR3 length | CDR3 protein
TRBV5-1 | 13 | ASRDGTGGGSPLH
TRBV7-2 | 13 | ASSLVSGGRNEQF
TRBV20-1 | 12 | SARLAASYNEQF
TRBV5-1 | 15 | ASSFTGTSGGSYGYT
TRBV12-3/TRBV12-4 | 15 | ASSPTGTSGTTDTQY
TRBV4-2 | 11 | ASSQGEAYEQY
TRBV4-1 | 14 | ASSQRGGARTDTQY
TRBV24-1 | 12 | ATSDLAGGHGYT
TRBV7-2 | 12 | ASSLSAGQETQY
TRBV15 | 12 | ATSRDRERTGQY
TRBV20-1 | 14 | SARDPGTRSTDTQY
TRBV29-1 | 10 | SVEREPDTQY
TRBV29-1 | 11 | SVLGRSHNEQF
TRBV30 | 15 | AWSVRRTSGRTDTQY
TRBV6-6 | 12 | ASSYSGLVTEAF
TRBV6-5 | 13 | ASSPQDPPRYEQY
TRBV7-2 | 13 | ASSKTGVATGELF
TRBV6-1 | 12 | ASSDISGTYEQY
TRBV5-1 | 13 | ASSYEGRVNYGYT
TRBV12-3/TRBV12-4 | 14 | ASSFGSPSLNQPQH
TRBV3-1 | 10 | ASSQVNNEQF
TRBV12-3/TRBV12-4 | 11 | ASSAALNQPQH
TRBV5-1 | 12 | ASSSDGYNTEAF
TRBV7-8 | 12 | ASSSPGQSYEQY
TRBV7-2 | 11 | ASSPGTGDTQY
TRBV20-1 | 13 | SATALTSGAYEQY
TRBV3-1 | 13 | ASSPGTGGVYGYT
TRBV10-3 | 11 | AIASRELSEQY
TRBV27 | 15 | ASSLSPTGASGNTIY
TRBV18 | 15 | ASSPETGQRAGQPQH
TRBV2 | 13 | ASSGQGGSNQPQH
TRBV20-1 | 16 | SASSPHLGGGSTDTQY
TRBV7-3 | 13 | ASSLGGASYNEQF
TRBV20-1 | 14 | SARGPNGAAKNIQY
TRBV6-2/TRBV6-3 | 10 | ASSTGNEKLF
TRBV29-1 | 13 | SVEDAALVGNTQY
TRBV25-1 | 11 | ASSRQEGYGYT
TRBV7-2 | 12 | ASSSGQGNEKLF
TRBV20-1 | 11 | SARDRGWQPQH
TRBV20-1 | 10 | SLRGSNEKLF